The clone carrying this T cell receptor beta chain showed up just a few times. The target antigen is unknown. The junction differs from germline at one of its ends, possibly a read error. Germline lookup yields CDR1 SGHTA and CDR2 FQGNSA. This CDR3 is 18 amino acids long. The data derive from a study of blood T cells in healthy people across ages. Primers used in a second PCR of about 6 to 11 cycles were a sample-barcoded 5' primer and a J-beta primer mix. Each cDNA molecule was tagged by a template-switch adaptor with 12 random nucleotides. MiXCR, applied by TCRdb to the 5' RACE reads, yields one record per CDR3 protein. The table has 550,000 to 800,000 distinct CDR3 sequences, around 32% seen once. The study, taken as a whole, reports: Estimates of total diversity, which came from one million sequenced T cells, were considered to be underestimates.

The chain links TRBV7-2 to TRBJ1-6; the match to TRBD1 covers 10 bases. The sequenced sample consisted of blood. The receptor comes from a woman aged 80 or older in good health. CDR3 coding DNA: TGTGCCAGCAGCAAATTTAATCCGGGACAGGGGATCAATTCACCCCCCCACTTT. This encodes CASSKFNPGQGINSPPHF.